A single sample is the source of the 18 T cell receptor beta chains below, sequenced in a study of blood T cell repertoires in COVID-19. The table came from immunoSEQ multiplex PCR; TCRdb's copy has only in-frame clones and leaves some out. The sample contains some 120,000 clones, about 80% of which appear only once. Sequences were obtained from peripheral blood. All receptors derive from a human donor in a cohort sampled during active COVID-19.

The gene calls are TRBV7-2 and TRBJ2-7; 9 bases fit TRBD1. CDR3 length: 15 amino acids. With V trimmed by 0 bases and J by 2 bases, 2 bases remained unmatched. From germline, CDR1 is SGHTA and CDR2 FQGNSA. In DNA form, the CDR3 reads TGTGCCAGCAGCTTAGCAGGACAGGGGACCTACGAGCAGTACTTC. Protein: CASSLAGQGTYEQYF.

V and J are TRBV14 and TRBJ1-1, with 9 bases identical to TRBD1. The J segment lost 8 bases and the V segment lost 1 base, leaving 8 bases of the junction unmatched. The CDR3 has 15 amino acids. Per germline, CDR1 SGHDN and CDR2 FVKESK. CDR3 sequence reads: CASSQVTGTGKEAFF. The CDR3 nucleotides are TGTGCCAGCAGCCAAGTTACCGGGACAGGGAAGGAAGCTTTCTTT.

The genes are TRBV19 and TRBJ2-4; D is possibly TRBD2 (6 bases). The V gene's germline CDR1 is LNHDA and CDR2 SQIVND (reference sequence). The CDR3 has 14 residues. The ends were cut back, 3 bases at V and 2 bases at J, with 8 bases in the middle. The CDR3 protein is CASSISGTKNIQYF. The CDR3 DNA is TGTGCCAGTAGTATTAGCGGCACCAAAAACATTCAGTACTTC.

CDR3 sequence: CAISPEGEGTTYEQYF. CDR3 in DNA: TGTGCCATCAGCCCGGAGGGGGAGGGCACAACCTACGAGCAGTACTTC. V is TRBV10-3 and J is TRBJ2-7; TRBD2 might be the D (7 bases). V gave up 6 bases and J gave up 2 bases, with 20 bases separating them. Germline lookup yields CDR1 ENHRY and CDR2 SYGVKD. The CDR3 runs to 16 residues.

CDR3 nucleotide sequence: TGTGCCAGCAGCCGGTCCGGCAGGGACTATGGCTACACCTTC. Protein: CASSRSGRDYGYTF. The rearrangement links TRBV7-9 to TRBJ1-2; D possibly corresponds to TRBD1 (5 bases). This CDR3 contains 14 residues. V was pared by 5 bases and J by 3 bases, with 13 bases between. CDR1 and CDR2 (germline): SEHNR, FQNEAQ (reference sequence). Full variable domain (rest looked up from reference TRBV7-9 and TRBJ1-2): DTGVSQNPRHKITKRGQNVTFRCDPISEHNRLYWYRQTLGQGPEFLTYFQNEAQLEKSRLLSDRFSAERPKGSFSTLEIQRTEQGDSAMYLCASSRSGRDYGYTFGSGTRLTVV.

The chain carries TRBV28 and TRBJ2-7; a weak D match, TRBD1 (5 bases). The CDR3 covers 18 residues. The V gene's germline CDR1 is MDHEN and CDR2 SYDVKM. The V end was cut by 3 bases, the J end by 3 bases, with 24 bases between. CDR3 loop: CASSLFGRRGGSFYEQYF. In DNA, the CDR3 is TGTGCCAGCAGTTTGTTTGGGCGAAGGGGTGGGTCGTTCTACGAGCAGTACTTC.

The rearrangement joins TRBV21-1 to TRBJ2-3; the table assigns TRBD2, which was not confirmed against the DNA. TRBV21-1 is a pseudogene. CDR3 length: 11 residues. CDR3 residues: CASSTGNTQYF. CDR3 nucleotides: TGTGCCAGCAGCACCGGGAATACGCAGTATTTT.

This rearrangement joins TRBV12-3 or TRBV12-4 to TRBJ2-6; D remains ambiguous. Between the trimmed V and J ends, which lost 8 bases and 1 base, there was a span of 6 bases. The CDR3 loop spans 13 amino acids. The CDR3 reads CASSESGANVLTF. CDR3 coding DNA: TGTGCCAGCTCGGAGTCTGGGGCCAACGTCCTGACTTTC.

The chain carries TRBV3-1 (or the pseudogene TRBV3-2) and TRBJ2-7; 10 bases line up with TRBD2. Germline lookup yields CDR1 LGHDT and CDR2 YNNKEL (reference sequence). The CDR3 covers 14 residues. The J segment lost 3 bases and the V segment lost 3 bases, leaving 2 bases of the junction unmatched. DNA of the CDR3: TGTGCCAGCAGCCATACTAGCGGGATCTACGAGCAGTACTTC. This encodes CASSHTSGIYEQYF.

The chain is built from TRBV28 and TRBJ2-2; maybe TRBD1 (5 bases). V was trimmed by 7 bases and J by 0 bases, leaving 12 bases between them. This CDR3 is 15 amino acids long. The germline V gene has CDR1 MDHEN and CDR2 SYDVKM. This chain's CDR3 is CASTTDRANTGELFF. CDR3 bases: TGTGCCAGCACCACCGACAGAGCGAACACCGGGGAGCTGTTTTTT.

This clone was found a few times. Written as DNA, the CDR3 is TGCGCCAGCAGCCAAGGGACTAGCGGGGCCGGGGAGCTGTTTTTT. It encodes CASSQGTSGAGELFF. The chain carries TRBV4-3 and TRBJ2-2; TRBD2 aligns across 12 bases. Losses at the gene ends were 1 base for V and 6 bases for J; bases not matched to a gene: 0. The germline V gene has CDR1 LGHNA and CDR2 YSLEER. The CDR3 spans 15 residues.

In DNA form, the CDR3 reads TGTGCCAGCACTCGGGGTTCGTACACTGAAGCTTTCTTT. Protein product: CASTRGSYTEAFF. V is TRBV6-5 and J is TRBJ1-1; no definite D call. V lost 7 bases and J 3 bases, leaving 12 bases between the germline ends. This CDR3 has 13 amino acids. CDR1 is MNHEY, CDR2 SVGAGI, per germline.

This rearrangement joins TRBV5-5 to TRBJ2-5; D call uncertain. Per germline, CDR1 SGHKS and CDR2 YYEKEE (reference sequence). Trimming removed 1 base from V and 2 bases from J, with 6 bases in between. CDR3 length: 13 amino acids. The CDR3 coding sequence is TGTGCCAGCAGCTTGTTACAACAAGAGACCCAGTACTTC. This sequence encodes CASSLLQQETQYF.

This clone was seen a single time. The chain combines TRBV4-2 with TRBJ1-5; no clear D gene. This CDR3 is 13 amino acids long. Germline CDR1 reads LGHNA; CDR2 reads YNFKEQ. The ends were cut back, 0 bases at V and 6 bases at J, with 6 bases in the middle. The chain's CDR3 is CASSQDPLQPQHF. In DNA form, the CDR3 reads TGTGCCAGCAGCCAAGATCCTCTTCAGCCCCAGCATTTT.

The gene calls are TRBV10-3 and TRBJ1-5; maybe TRBD1 (5 bases). The V and J ends lost 6 bases and 2 bases respectively, with 11 bases between them. Germline CDR1 ENHRY, CDR2 SYGVKD. The CDR3 length is 14 residues. CDR3: CAIRGGTGNQPQHF. CDR3 DNA: TGTGCCATCAGGGGAGGGACGGGCAATCAGCCCCAGCATTTT.

The chain combines TRBV18 with TRBJ2-1, with a possible D match to TRBD1 (6 bases). Germline V CDR1 and CDR2: KGHSH, LQKENI. V was clipped by 2 bases and J by 8 bases, with 10 bases between them. This CDR3 has 13 residues. This chain's CDR3 is CASSPKQGDEQFF. Written as DNA, the CDR3 is TGTGCCAGCTCACCAAAACAGGGCGATGAGCAGTTCTTC.

The V call is TRBV6-5, the J call TRBJ2-1, with TRBD1 as a possible D gene (6 bases). V gave up 2 bases and J gave up 5 bases, with 10 bases separating them. This CDR3 has 14 residues. CDR1 and CDR2 (germline): MNHEY, SVGAGI. This CDR3 reads CASSYNRANNEQFF. The DNA of the CDR3 is TGTGCCAGCAGTTACAACAGGGCAAACAATGAGCAGTTCTTC.

V usage is TRBV30 and J usage is TRBJ1-2; no reliable D call. Trimming removed 2 bases at V and 2 bases at J, with 9 bases between. CDR3 length: 13 amino acids. The germline CDR1 and CDR2 sequences are GTSNPN and SVGIG (reference sequence). The CDR3 DNA follows: TGTGCCTGGAGTACGCAGGCCAACTATGGCTACACCTTC. Protein product: CAWSTQANYGYTF.